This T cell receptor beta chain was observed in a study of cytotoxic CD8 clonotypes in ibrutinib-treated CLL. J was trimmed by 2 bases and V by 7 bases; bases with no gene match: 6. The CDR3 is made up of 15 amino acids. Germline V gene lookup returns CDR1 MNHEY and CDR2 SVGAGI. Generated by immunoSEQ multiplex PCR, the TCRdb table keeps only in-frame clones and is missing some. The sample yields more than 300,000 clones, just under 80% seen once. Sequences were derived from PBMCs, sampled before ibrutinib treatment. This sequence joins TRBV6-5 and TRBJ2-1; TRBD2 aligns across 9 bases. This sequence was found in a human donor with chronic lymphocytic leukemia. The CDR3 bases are TGTGCCAGCACCGCGGGAGGGCCCCCCTACAATGAGCAGTTCTTC. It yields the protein CASTAGGPPYNEQFF.